The 5 T cell receptor beta chains listed next were all sequenced from one sample in a study of human T cells and chemical hapten exposure. The time point is: patch test 3, about 24 weeks after DPC sensitization. Treatment given: therapeutic diphenylcyclopropenone sensitization with weekly scalp DPC. TCRdb re-derived calls from the RACE reads in MiXCR, one entry per CDR3 protein. The sample consists of about 160,000 distinct CDR3 sequences, around 30% of them appearing once. Sample: whole blood, taken in connection with sensitization to the hapten diphenylcyclopropenone (DPC). The receptor set was obtained from a woman aged 18 to 35 with alopecia areata. Some clones in this sample may be carry-over from other donors' samples.

This rearrangement joins TRBV7-9 to TRBJ2-3; possible D gene TRBD2, 5 bases. The CDR3 is 14 amino acids. V lost 8 bases, J lost 0 bases, and 12 bases lay in between. CDR1 and CDR2 (germline): SEHNR, FQNEAQ (reference sequence). This CDR3 reads CASGKAASTDTQYF. The CDR3 DNA follows: TGTGCCAGCGGTAAAGCGGCTAGCACAGATACGCAGTATTTT.

The gene calls are TRBV7-3 and TRBJ2-1, with D possibly being TRBD1 or TRBD2 (5 bases each). Germline assignment: CDR1 SGHTA and CDR2 FQGTGA. This CDR3 region has 17 residues. V lost 0 bases, J lost 5 bases, and 17 bases lay in between. The CDR3: CASSLTSWGSSNNEQFF. CDR3 nucleotides: TGTGCCAGCAGCTTAACATCCTGGGGGAGTAGCAACAATGAGCAGTTCTTC.

The sample holds many counts of this clonotype. This rearrangement joins TRBV12-3 or TRBV12-4 to TRBJ2-3, with D perhaps TRBD1 (6 bases). The CDR3 runs to 14 residues. Trimming took off 6 bases at V and 4 bases at J, with 14 bases between the two ends. The CDR3 nucleotides read TGTGCCAGCAGACCTAAAACAGGGCCAGATACGCAGTATTTT. Translating it yields CASRPKTGPDTQYF.

This clonotype has a handful of counts. The genes are TRBV4-1 and TRBJ1-1; TRBD1 is a possible D gene (5 bases). The ends were cut back, 6 bases at V and 5 bases at J, with 13 bases in the middle. Germline lookup yields CDR1 MGHRA and CDR2 YSYEKL. The CDR3 has 13 amino acids. Here the CDR3 reads CASSSTVRTEAFF. The DNA for the CDR3 is TGCGCCAGCAGTTCGACAGTGAGGACTGAAGCTTTCTTT.

This clonotype was seen more than once but under ten times. The chain recombines TRBV4-1 with TRBJ1-1; D is perhaps TRBD1 (5 bases). This CDR3 contains 14 residues. Trimming shortened V by 1 base and J by 4 bases, and 10 bases separated the two germline ends. Germline V gene sequence: CDR1 MGHRA, CDR2 YSYEKL. Written as DNA, the CDR3 is TGCGCCAGCAGCCAAGGTTTTGGGGGCACTGAAGCTTTCTTT. This gives the protein CASSQGFGGTEAFF.